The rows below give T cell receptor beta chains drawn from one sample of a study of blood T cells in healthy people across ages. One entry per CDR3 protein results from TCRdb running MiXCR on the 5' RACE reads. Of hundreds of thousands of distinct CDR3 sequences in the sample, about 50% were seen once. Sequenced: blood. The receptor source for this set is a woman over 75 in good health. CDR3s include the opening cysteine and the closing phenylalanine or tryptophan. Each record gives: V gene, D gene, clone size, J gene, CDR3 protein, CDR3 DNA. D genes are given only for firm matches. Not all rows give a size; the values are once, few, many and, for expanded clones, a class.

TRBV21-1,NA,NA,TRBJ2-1,CASSKAVGGTSSTDEQFF,TGTGCCAGCAGCAAAGCGGTGGGAGGGACTAGTAGCACCGATGAGCAGTTCTTC
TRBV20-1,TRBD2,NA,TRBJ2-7,CSARTERGSYEQYF,TGCAGTGCTAGAACGGAGCGGGGGTCCTACGAGCAGTACTTC
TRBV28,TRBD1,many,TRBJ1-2,CASSRDREWGYTF,TGTGCCAGCAGTCGGGACAGGGAGTGGGGCTACACCTTC
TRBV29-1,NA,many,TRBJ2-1,CSVALAVAYNEQFF,TGCAGCGTGGCCTTAGCGGTAGCTTACAATGAGCAGTTCTTC
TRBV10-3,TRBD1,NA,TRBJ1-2,CANRQGSSYGYTF,TGTGCCAACCGACAGGGAAGTAGCTATGGCTACACCTTC
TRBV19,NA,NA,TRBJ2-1,CASSIGLNAYNERFF,TGTGCCAGTAGTATTGGCCTGAATGCCTACAATGAGCGGTTCTTC
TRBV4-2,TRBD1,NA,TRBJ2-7,CASSPKGDSYNEQYF,TGTGCCAGCAGCCCCAAAGGGGACAGCTACAACGAGCAGTACTTC
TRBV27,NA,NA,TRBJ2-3,CASHGGLDRDTQYF,TGTGCCAGCCACGGTGGGCTAGACCGAGATACGCAGTATTTT
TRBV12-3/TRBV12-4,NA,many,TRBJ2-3,CASMETDTQYF,TGTGCCAGCATGGAGACAGATACGCAGTATTTT
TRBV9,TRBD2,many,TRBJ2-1,CASSVVASGTEQFF,TGTGCCAGCAGCGTAGTGGCTAGCGGGACAGAGCAGTTCTTC
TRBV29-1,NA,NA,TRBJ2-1,CSVELGTSLVETQFF,TGCAGCGTTGAATTGGGCACCAGCCTGGTCGAGACCCAGTTCTTC